The present TCR beta chain was sequenced within a study of blood T cell repertoires in COVID-19. Across the study: Some COVID-19 samples were acute and others convalescent; all came from the United States, Italy and Spain.

TCRdb keeps only in-frame clones here, not all; method: immunoSEQ multiplex PCR. Altogether 190,000 or so clones are present, 70% to 85% being singletons, with the ten largest covering about 14%. Germline V gene sequence: CDR1 SGDLS, CDR2 YYNGEE. This CDR3 contains 14 residues. J lost 5 bases, V lost 4 bases, and 7 bases had no gene match. The receptor's source is a man aged 45 to 65 who had recovered from COVID-19. What was sequenced was peripheral blood. The rearrangement joins TRBV9 to TRBJ1-1, with 8 nucleotides matching TRBD1. The CDR3: CASSTGTGRTEAFF. The CDR3 DNA is TGTGCCAGCAGCACCGGGACAGGAAGAACTGAAGCTTTCTTT.